This T cell receptor (beta chain) came from a study of T cell repertoires in cytomegalovirus infection. Study details: Well-studied HLA-B-restricted CMV epitopes were used in the study alongside recently identified HLA-C-restricted ones.

This clonotype was counted a few times. Its specificity is unknown. This CDR3 spans 12 amino acids. V shed 8 bases and J shed 1 base, with 8 bases lying between them. Germline V gene data show CDR1 as SGHNT and CDR2 as YENEEA. TCRdb reprocessed the reads via MiXCR and lists one record per CDR3 protein. The data hold just under 500,000 distinct CDR3 sequences, with 30% to 40% observed a single time. The chain uses TRBV11-3 and TRBJ1-1; D is ambiguous. The sample here was cultured PBMCs, taken from culture after CMV antigen stimulation. The receptor was isolated from a human donor in good health (CMV status not recorded). Some clones in this sample may be carry-over from other donors' samples. This chain's CDR3 is CASGQANTEAFF. The CDR3 nucleotides read TGTGCCAGCGGGCAGGCGAACACTGAAGCTTTCTTT. Drawing the rest from reference TRBV11-3 and TRBJ1-1, the complete variable domain is EAGVVQSPRYKIIEKKQPVAFWCNPISGHNTLYWYLQNLGQGPELLIRYENEEAVDDSQLPKDRFSAERLKGVDSTLKIQPAELGDSAVYLCASGQANTEAFFGQGTRLTVV.